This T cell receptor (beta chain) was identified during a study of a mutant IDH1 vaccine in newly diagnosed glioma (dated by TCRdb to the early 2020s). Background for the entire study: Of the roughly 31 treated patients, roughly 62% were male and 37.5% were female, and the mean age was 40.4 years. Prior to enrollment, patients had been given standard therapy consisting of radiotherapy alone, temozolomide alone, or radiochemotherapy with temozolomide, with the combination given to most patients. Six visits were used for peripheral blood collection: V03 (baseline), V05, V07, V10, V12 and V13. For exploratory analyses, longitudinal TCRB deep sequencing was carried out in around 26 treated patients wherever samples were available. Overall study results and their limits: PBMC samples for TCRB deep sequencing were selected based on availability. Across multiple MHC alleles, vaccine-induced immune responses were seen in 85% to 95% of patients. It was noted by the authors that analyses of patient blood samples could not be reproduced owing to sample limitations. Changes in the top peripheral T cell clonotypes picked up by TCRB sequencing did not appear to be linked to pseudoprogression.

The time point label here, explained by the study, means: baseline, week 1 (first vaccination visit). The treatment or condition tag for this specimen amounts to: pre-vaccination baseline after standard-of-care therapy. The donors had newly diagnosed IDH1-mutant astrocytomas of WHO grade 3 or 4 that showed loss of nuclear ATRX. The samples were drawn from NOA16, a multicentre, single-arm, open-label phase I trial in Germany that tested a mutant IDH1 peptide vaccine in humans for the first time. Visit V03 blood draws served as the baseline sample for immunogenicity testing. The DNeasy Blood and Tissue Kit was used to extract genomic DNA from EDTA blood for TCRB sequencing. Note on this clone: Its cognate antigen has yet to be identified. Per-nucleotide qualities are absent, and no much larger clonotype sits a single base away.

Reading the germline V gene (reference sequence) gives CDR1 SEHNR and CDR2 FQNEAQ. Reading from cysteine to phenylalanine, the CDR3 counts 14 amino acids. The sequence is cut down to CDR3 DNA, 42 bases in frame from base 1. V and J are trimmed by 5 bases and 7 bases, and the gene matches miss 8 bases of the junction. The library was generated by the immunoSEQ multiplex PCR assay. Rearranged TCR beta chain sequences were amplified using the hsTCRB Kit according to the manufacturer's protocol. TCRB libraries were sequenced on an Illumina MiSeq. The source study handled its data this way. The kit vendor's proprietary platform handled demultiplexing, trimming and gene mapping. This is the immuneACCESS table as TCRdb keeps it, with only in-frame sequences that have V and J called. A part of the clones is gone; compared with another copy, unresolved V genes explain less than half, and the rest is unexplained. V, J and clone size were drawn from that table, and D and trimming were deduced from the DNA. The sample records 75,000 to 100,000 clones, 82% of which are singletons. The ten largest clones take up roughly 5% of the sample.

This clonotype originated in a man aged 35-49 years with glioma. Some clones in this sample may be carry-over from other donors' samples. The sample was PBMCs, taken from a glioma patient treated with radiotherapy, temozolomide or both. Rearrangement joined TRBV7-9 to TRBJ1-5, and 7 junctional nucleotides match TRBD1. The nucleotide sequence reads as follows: TGTGCCAGCAGCGCCACAGGGGAAGCGCAGCCCCAGCATTTT. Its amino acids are CASSATGEAQPQHF.